This TCR beta chain stems from a study of blood T cell repertoires in COVID-19. Across the study: Samples taken during acute and convalescent COVID-19 were collected in the United States, Italy and Spain. PBMCs, B-cell-depleted T cells, or T cells provided the cDNA or gDNA that made up the material.

In the source study's methods: Scientists estimated how many nucleated cells there were by amplifying reference gene primers. Sequenced by immunoSEQ multiplex PCR; TCRdb stores in-frame clones only, minus some. From that table come the V and J calls and clone size; the DNA was used to work out D and trimming. The sample holds about 160,000 clones, approximately 90% seen once. The CDR3 is 17 amino acids. CDR1 is MNHNS, CDR2 SASEGT, per germline. The ends were cut back, 2 bases at V and 0 bases at J, with 16 bases in the middle. Sequenced sample: peripheral blood. The sequence was collected from a woman aged 55 to 70 with active or convalescent COVID-19. The chain recombines TRBV6-1 with TRBJ1-2; TRBD1 is a possible D gene (5 bases). CDR3 sequence reads: CASSEPLRTPTNYGYTF. DNA for the CDR3: TGTGCCAGCAGTGAACCGTTAAGGACACCTACTAACTATGGCTACACCTTC.